Presented here are 30 T cell receptor beta chains from one specimen sequenced in a study of cytomegalovirus exposure and HLA in healthy donors. The primer mix had 60 Vbeta and 13 Jbeta primers. TCRdb's copy holds only in-frame clones and misses some; the assay was immunoSEQ multiplex PCR. The sample has around 95,000 clones, approximately 80% seen once. Material for sequencing was PBMCs. These receptors all stem from a female donor in good health and CMV-seropositive.

This clone was seen only once. The chain links TRBV5-1 to TRBJ1-4; 7 positions match TRBD1. The ends lost 3 bases at V and 8 bases at J; junction bases unmatched: 7. CDR3 size: 14 residues. Germline V gives CDR1 SGHRS, CDR2 YFSETQ. The CDR3 region has the DNA TGCGCCAGCAGCTATGGAACAGGGGAGGAAAAACTGTTTTTT. Its protein product is CASSYGTGEEKLFF. Looking up the rest from reference TRBV5-1 and TRBJ1-4 gives the full variable domain: KAGVTQTPRYLIKTRGQQVTLSCSPISGHRSVSWYQQTPGQGLQFLFEYFSETQRNKGNFPGRFSGRQFSNSRSEMNVSTLELGDSALYLCASSYGTGEEKLFFGSGTQLSVL.

This clone was found a few times. The genes are TRBV5-4 and TRBJ1-5; weak D call: TRBD1 (6 bases). V lost 3 bases and J 0 bases, leaving 22 bases between the germline ends. Germline lookup yields CDR1 SGHNT and CDR2 YYREEE (reference sequence). The CDR3 is 19 residues long. The DNA for the CDR3 is TGTGCCAGCAGCTCGATGGGGGGGGCTCGACTGATTAGCAATCAGCCCCAGCATTTT. It encodes CASSSMGGARLISNQPQHF.

The rearrangement uses TRBV6-5 and TRBJ1-1; D might be TRBD1 (6 bases). The CDR3 loop spans 14 amino acids. V was cut by 0 bases and J by 3 bases, with 8 bases left in between. Germline-derived CDR1 and CDR2 are MNHEY and SVGAGI. The CDR3 DNA is TGTGCCAGCAGTTACTCTGGACAGCACACTGAAGCTTTCTTT. Translation: CASSYSGQHTEAFF.

The CDR3 DNA sequence: TGTGCCATCAGTGCCGAGAGACAGGGTTATCAGCCCCAGCATTTT. Its protein is CAISAERQGYQPQHF. The rearrangement joins TRBV10-3 to TRBJ1-5; 7 bases are a match to TRBD1. The CDR3 consists of 15 residues. CDR1 ENHRY and CDR2 SYGVKD come from the germline V gene. V lost 4 bases and J lost 5; bases outside the gene matches: 8.

This chain links TRBV5-4 with TRBJ2-1, with D possibly being TRBD2 (6 bases). Deletions cut 3 bases from V and 4 bases from J, with 14 bases between. The CDR3 has 15 residues. The germline CDR1 and CDR2 sequences are SGHNT and YYREEE (reference sequence). Written as DNA, the CDR3 is TGTGCCAGCAGCTCGAGGACTAAGCCATACAATGAGCAGTTCTTC. Translated: CASSSRTKPYNEQFF. The entire variable domain, with the rest obtained from reference TRBV5-4 and TRBJ2-1, is as follows: ETGVTQSPTHLIKTRGQQVTLRCSSQSGHNTVSWYQQALGQGPQFIFQYYREEENGRGNFPPRFSGLQFPNYSSELNVNALELDDSALYLCASSSRTKPYNEQFFGPGTRLTVL.

The rearrangement joins TRBV30 to TRBJ2-3; 12 bases are shared with TRBD1. Trimming took 1 base from V and 4 from J; bases not matched to a gene: 3. Germline CDR1 reads GTSNPN; CDR2 reads SVGIG (reference sequence). There are 15 residues in the CDR3. The CDR3 loop is CAWSDGTGGSDTQYF. As DNA, the CDR3 is TGTGCCTGGAGTGACGGGACAGGGGGCTCAGATACGCAGTATTTT. Together with reference TRBV30 and TRBJ2-3, the CDR3 gives the full variable domain: SQTIHQWPATLVQPVGSPLSLECTVEGTSNPNLYWYRQAAGRGLQLLFYSVGIGQISSEVPQNLSASRPQDRQFILSSKKLLLSDSGFYLCAWSDGTGGSDTQYFGPGTRLTVL.

The V gene is TRBV30, the J gene TRBJ2-2; no clear D gene. Per germline, CDR1 GTSNPN and CDR2 SVGIG (reference sequence). CDR3 length: 17 amino acids. V gave up 4 bases and J gave up 0 bases, with 18 bases separating them. The CDR3: CAWNPKLNTANTGELFF. CDR3 in DNA: TGTGCCTGGAATCCGAAGCTAAATACCGCGAACACCGGGGAGCTGTTTTTT.

This sequence joins TRBV19 and TRBJ1-1; possible D gene TRBD1, 5 bases. Germline V lookup: CDR1 LNHDA, CDR2 SQIVND (reference sequence). The CDR3 length is 15 residues. V gave up 4 bases and J gave up 6 bases, with 18 bases separating them. The CDR3 DNA follows: TGTGCCAGTAGTACGGGGGGGAGCAGAATCGCTGAAGCTTTCTTT. The encoded protein is CASSTGGSRIAEAFF. Full variable domain (missing parts from reference TRBV19 and TRBJ1-1): DGGITQSPKYLFRKEGQNVTLSCEQNLNHDAMYWYRQDPGQGLRLIYYSQIVNDFQKGDIAEGYSVSREKKESFPLTVTSAQKNPTAFYLCASSTGGSRIAEAFFGQGTRLTVV.

V usage is TRBV6-1 and J usage is TRBJ1-1; tentative D call: TRBD1 (5 bases). V was clipped by 2 bases and J by 5 bases, with 12 bases between them. The V gene's germline CDR1 is MNHNS and CDR2 SASEGT. CDR3 length: 14 residues. This CDR3 reads CASSEPQGGTEAFF. The CDR3 nucleotides are TGTGCCAGCAGTGAACCCCAGGGTGGAACTGAAGCTTTCTTT.

The sample holds a few counts of this clone. The chain has TRBV28 and TRBJ1-5; 8 positions match TRBD1. Trimming removed 5 bases from V and 10 bases from J; junction bases left unmatched: 7. CDR3 length: 13 amino acids. Germline V lookup: CDR1 MDHEN, CDR2 SYDVKM. The CDR3 region has the DNA TGTGCCAGCAGTCCCGGACAGGGCTATCCCCAGCATTTT. It translates to CASSPGQGYPQHF.

The chain has TRBV18 and TRBJ1-1; a possible D gene is TRBD1 (5 bases). Germline loops: CDR1 KGHSH, CDR2 LQKENI. Between the trimmed V and J ends, which lost 0 bases and 10 bases, there was a span of 6 bases. The CDR3 has 11 residues. The DNA of the CDR3 is TGTGCCAGCTCACCACCGGGGGGAGCTTTCTTT. Protein: CASSPPGGAFF.

This chain joins TRBV7-2 and TRBJ1-2; possible D gene TRBD1, 5 bases. The V gene lost 5 bases and the J gene lost 2 bases, with 15 bases spanning the gap. This CDR3 has 15 amino acids. Germline CDR1 reads SGHTA; CDR2 reads FQGNSA. CDR3 residues: CASSPVLRGNYGYTF. The CDR3 nucleotides read TGTGCCAGCAGCCCAGTACTAAGGGGCAACTATGGCTACACCTTC.

Details on this clone: A read error may account for a junction end that differs from germline. This chain uses TRBV5-4 with TRBJ2-7, with D tentatively TRBD1 (5 bases). The germline V gene encodes CDR1 SGHNT and CDR2 YYREEE (reference sequence). The CDR3 extends over 11 amino acids. The CDR3 DNA is TGTGCCGGCAGGGCCGGGTCCGAGCAGTACTTC. Translation: CAGRAGSEQYF. Filled out from reference TRBV5-4 and TRBJ2-7, the complete variable domain reads ETGVTQSPTHLIKTRGQQVTLRCSSQSGHNTVSWYQQALGQGPQFIFQYYREEENGRGNFPPRFSGLQFPNYSSELNVNALELDDSALYLCAGRAGSEQYFGPGTRLTVT.

The rearrangement joins TRBV10-1 to TRBJ2-2; 9 positions match TRBD1. Germline CDR1 WNHNN, CDR2 SYGVQD (reference sequence). The CDR3 is 18 amino acids. After removal of 0 bases from V and 7 bases from J, the junction contained 12 bases not matched to a gene. CDR3 sequence reads: CASSESVRTGVRNGELFF. The CDR3 DNA sequence: TGCGCCAGCAGTGAGTCGGTGCGGACAGGGGTTAGGAACGGGGAGCTGTTTTTT.

The V call is TRBV5-1, the J call TRBJ1-6, with 9 bases aligning to TRBD1. Germline values: CDR1 SGHRS, CDR2 YFSETQ. There are 17 residues in the CDR3. The V and J ends lost 0 bases and 7 bases, in that order; junction bases with no gene match: 8. As DNA, the CDR3 is TGCGCCAGCAGCTTGGAGGGGACAGGGACTTGGAATTCACCCCTCCACTTT. Amino acid sequence: CASSLEGTGTWNSPLHF.

The V gene is TRBV30, the J gene TRBJ2-1; TRBD2 agrees at 9 bases. The CDR3 sequence is 14 residues long. V was pared by 7 bases and J by 5 bases, with 9 bases of the junction left unmatched. Germline values: CDR1 GTSNPN, CDR2 SVGIG (reference sequence). The CDR3 nucleotides read TGTGCCTCCTCACTAGCGGGCCCTCACAATGAGCAGTTCTTC. Translating it yields CASSLAGPHNEQFF. The full variable domain, completed using reference TRBV30 and TRBJ2-1, is SQTIHQWPATLVQPVGSPLSLECTVEGTSNPNLYWYRQAAGRGLQLLFYSVGIGQISSEVPQNLSASRPQDRQFILSSKKLLLSDSGFYLCASSLAGPHNEQFFGPGTRLTVL.

Worth noting for this clone: A read error may account for a junction end that differs from germline. The chain uses TRBV2 and TRBJ1-1, with 8 bases matching TRBD1. Germline V gene sequence: CDR1 SNHLY, CDR2 FYNNEI. The CDR3 consists of 17 residues. CDR3 sequence (DNA): TGTGCCAGCCGTGAACGGGACAGGCCTGTAGTAGACTCTGAAGCTTTCTTT. Translation gives CASRERDRPVVDSEAFF.

The chain couples TRBV9 to TRBJ2-7; 8 positions match TRBD1. CDR1 is SGDLS and CDR2 is YYNGEE in the germline V gene. The trim removed 4 bases at V and 2 bases at J, leaving 5 bases unmatched. The CDR3 is 14 amino acids. The CDR3 protein is CASSSGTGPYEQYF. CDR3 sequence (DNA): TGTGCCAGCAGCTCCGGGACAGGCCCCTACGAGCAGTACTTC. The variable domain in full, with the rest retrieved from reference TRBV9 and TRBJ2-7, is DSGVTQTPKHLITATGQRVTLRCSPRSGDLSVYWYQQSLDQGLQFLIQYYNGEERAKGNILERFSAQQFPDLHSELNLSSLELGDSALYFCASSSGTGPYEQYFGPGTRLTVT.

The V and J genes are TRBV18 and TRBJ1-1; D not resolved. The CDR3 runs 13 residues. V shed 3 bases and J shed 1 base, with 6 bases lying between them. The germline CDR1 and CDR2 sequences are KGHSH and LQKENI. The CDR3: CASSPAENTEAFF. Here the CDR3 DNA reads TGTGCCAGCTCACCGGCCGAGAACACTGAAGCTTTCTTT.

About this clone itself: An end of the junction does not agree with germline; a read error may underlie this. This chain links TRBV6-5 with TRBJ1-2, with a possible D match to TRBD1 (5 bases). CDR3 length: 14 amino acids. The germline gives CDR1 MNHEY, CDR2 SVGAGI. CDR3 coding DNA: TGTGCCAGCAGTTATGGGGGAGGGTTCTATGGCTACCCCTTC. Amino acid sequence: CASSYGGGFYGYPF.

The chain carries TRBV9 and TRBJ2-3, with 10 nucleotides matching TRBD2. Germline-derived CDR1 and CDR2 are SGDLS and YYNGEE. Losses at the gene ends were 2 bases for V and 3 bases for J; bases not matched to a gene: 0. This CDR3 has 14 residues. The CDR3 nucleotides read TGTGCCAGCAGCGTGACTAGCGGGACAGATACGCAGTATTTT. Its translation is CASSVTSGTDTQYF.

V is TRBV25-1 and J is TRBJ1-2, with a tentative D call TRBD1 (6 bases). Germline V gene data show CDR1 as MGHDK and CDR2 as SYGVNS. The CDR3 has 15 amino acids. Trimming stripped 3 bases from V and 4 bases from J, with 15 bases between. CDR3 region: CASSDGGREGYGYTF. The CDR3 DNA sequence: TGTGCCAGCAGTGACGGGGGCAGGGAGGGCTATGGCTACACCTTC.

This chain connects TRBV5-4 to TRBJ2-7; TRBD1 might be the D (6 bases). The V and J ends lost 1 base and 2 bases respectively, with 13 bases between them. Germline CDR1 is SGHNT and CDR2 is YYREEE (reference sequence). This CDR3 contains 15 residues. The CDR3 is CASSLSAGEAYEQYF. CDR3 nucleotide sequence: TGTGCCAGCAGCTTGAGTGCAGGGGAAGCCTACGAGCAGTACTTC.

This chain links TRBV7-2 with TRBJ1-1; no clear D gene. CDR1 is SGHTA, CDR2 FQGNSA, per germline. V lost 5 bases, J lost 2 bases, and 15 bases lay in between. The CDR3 length is 15 residues. In nucleotides, the CDR3 is TGTGCCAGCAGCCCCGGGAACGGTTTTAACACTGAAGCTTTCTTT. Translation gives CASSPGNGFNTEAFF.

V usage is TRBV5-1 and J usage is TRBJ2-1, with 7 bases aligning to TRBD1. Trimming cost V 5 bases and J 1 base; bases outside gene matches: 6. The CDR3 is made up of 15 amino acids. Germline loops: CDR1 SGHRS, CDR2 YFSETQ. The DNA of the CDR3 is TGCGCCAGCAGAACAAGGGGGCCGTCCTACAATGAGCAGTTCTTC. The encoded protein is CASRTRGPSYNEQFF.

This chain joins TRBV28 and TRBJ2-7, with a tentative D call TRBD1 (6 bases). This CDR3 spans 16 amino acids. Germline V gene sequence: CDR1 MDHEN, CDR2 SYDVKM. V dropped 2 bases and J dropped 4 bases, with 18 bases sitting between them. In DNA, the CDR3 is TGTGCCAGCAGTTTACCCGCGACAGGCAGCCATTACGAGCAGTACTTC. The encoded protein is CASSLPATGSHYEQYF.

This rearrangement joins TRBV6-5 to TRBJ2-1; TRBD2 matches 9 bases. V trimming: 9 bases; J trimming: 8 bases; junction bases outside the gene matches: 8. Germline CDR1 MNHEY, CDR2 SVGAGI. CDR3 length equals 13 residues. The CDR3 nucleotides read TGTGCCAGTCGACTAGCGGAGTGGGATGAGCAGTTCTTC. Translation: CASRLAEWDEQFF.

This sequence joins TRBV14 and TRBJ1-1, with a weak D call TRBD1 (5 bases). Trimming cost V 0 bases and J 8 bases, with 19 bases left between them. The CDR3 spans 16 residues. Germline V gene lookup returns CDR1 SGHDN and CDR2 FVKESK. The CDR3 reads CASSQDWPWGLPEAFF. The DNA for the CDR3 is TGTGCCAGCAGCCAAGATTGGCCTTGGGGACTACCAGAAGCTTTCTTT.

This clone was detected only once. V is TRBV7-9 and J is TRBJ1-2, with 10 bases identical to TRBD1. Trimming took 1 base from V and 0 from J; bases not matched to a gene: 11. There are 19 residues in the CDR3. Looked up from germline, CDR1 is SEHNR and CDR2 is FQNEAQ (reference sequence). The CDR3 reads CASSLGSTGGIGANYGYTF. The CDR3 DNA reads TGTGCCAGCAGCTTAGGATCGACAGGGGGCATAGGGGCTAACTATGGCTACACCTTC.

The CDR3 DNA reads as TGCGCCAGCAGCTCCTATGGGGGGGGCGACTATGGCTACACCTTC. The encoded protein is CASSSYGGGDYGYTF. The chain joins TRBV5-1 to TRBJ1-2, with D possibly being TRBD1 (6 bases). Germline-derived CDR1 and CDR2 are SGHRS and YFSETQ. The V gene lost 3 bases and the J gene lost 3 bases, with 15 bases spanning the gap. The CDR3 is 15 amino acids.